Shown below are 11 T cell receptor beta chains from a single sample sequenced in a study of T-cell reconstitution after alpha-beta-depleted transplantation in children. Unique molecular identifiers tagged the TCRbeta library. One entry per CDR3 protein, called by TCRdb with MiXCR from the PCR reads. The sample lists hundreds of thousands of distinct CDR3 sequences, less than 15% occurring once. The input for sequencing was PBMCs, taken before TCRalphabeta/CD19-depleted stem cell transplant. All receptors derive from a girl aged 2 to 9 with congenital amegakaryocytic thrombocytopenia, due to receive a stem cell transplant.

The V and J genes are TRBV11-2 and TRBJ2-5; either TRBD1 or TRBD2 may supply D (5 bases each). The CDR3 is 21 residues long. The V end lost 0 bases, the J end lost 7 bases, and 33 bases lay between the germline ends. Germline V lookup: CDR1 SGHAT, CDR2 FQNNGV. CDR3 amino acids: CASSLEDSWTRYNSRDGTQYF. CDR3 DNA: TGTGCCAGCAGCTTAGAGGACTCGTGGACCCGTTATAATTCTAGGGACGGGACCCAGTACTTC. Filled out from reference TRBV11-2 and TRBJ2-5, the complete variable domain reads EAGVAQSPRYKIIEKRQSVAFWCNPISGHATLYWYQQILGQGPKLLIQFQNNGVVDDSQLPKDRFSAERLKGVDSTLKIQPAKLEDSAVYLCASSLEDSWTRYNSRDGTQYFGPGTRLLVL.

This clonotype has only a few counts. This sequence joins TRBV12-3 or TRBV12-4 and TRBJ1-4; D possibly corresponds to TRBD1 (5 bases). The CDR3 has 13 amino acids. V was pared by 8 bases and J by 6 bases, with 13 bases between. CDR3 DNA sequence: TGTGCCAGCGGGGGGGACCGATATGAAAAACTGTTTTTT. Its protein is CASGGDRYEKLFF.

The chain links TRBV10-3 to TRBJ2-2; no firm D call. This CDR3 has 13 amino acids. CDR1 ENHRY and CDR2 SYGVKD come from the germline V gene. Trimming took 6 bases from V and 7 from J, leaving 12 bases between them. The CDR3 DNA follows: TGTGCCATCAGGCTACTCGCTGGCGGGGAGCTGTTTTTT. It is translated as CAIRLLAGGELFF.

In its sample, this clonotype was seen a few times. The chain employs TRBV18 and TRBJ1-2; TRBD1 aligns across 7 bases. From germline, CDR1 is KGHSH and CDR2 LQKENI. CDR3 length equals 14 residues. V was pared by 0 bases and J by 5 bases, with 3 bases of the junction left unmatched. CDR3 in amino acids: CASSPPSTGYGYTF. The CDR3 DNA sequence: TGTGCCAGCTCACCACCATCGACAGGGTATGGCTACACCTTC.

The chain links TRBV19 to TRBJ1-4; possible D gene TRBD1, 6 bases. Germline CDR1 and CDR2: LNHDA and SQIVND (reference sequence). The V gene lost 3 bases and the J gene lost 6 bases, with 14 bases spanning the gap. The CDR3 sequence is 15 residues long. This CDR3 reads CASSIWQGSHEKLFF. DNA for the CDR3: TGTGCCAGTAGTATCTGGCAGGGGAGTCATGAAAAACTGTTTTTT. The variable domain in full, with the rest retrieved from reference TRBV19 and TRBJ1-4, is DGGITQSPKYLFRKEGQNVTLSCEQNLNHDAMYWYRQDPGQGLRLIYYSQIVNDFQKGDIAEGYSVSREKKESFPLTVTSAQKNPTAFYLCASSIWQGSHEKLFFGSGTQLSVL.

About this clonotype itself: This CDR3 is missing its conserved last phenylalanine or tryptophan, likely due to a read error. This rearrangement joins TRBV16 to TRBJ1-2; D gene unclear. Germline values: CDR1 KGHSY, CDR2 FQNENV. This CDR3 has 14 amino acids. Trimming took off 4 bases at V and 5 bases at J, with 14 bases between the two ends. CDR3 nucleotides: TGTGCCAGCAGCCGCCTGGGATCAGATTATGGCTACACCCTC. Amino acid sequence: CASSRLGSDYGYTL.

Many counts were recorded for this clonotype. The chain recombines TRBV29-1 with TRBJ1-5, with D maybe TRBD1 (5 bases). Germline values: CDR1 SQVTM, CDR2 ANQGSEA. The germline V and J ends were trimmed by 0 bases and 6 bases, with 9 bases remaining between them. The CDR3 has 13 amino acids. The CDR3 protein is CSVEDGGAQPQHF. Here the CDR3 DNA reads TGCAGCGTTGAAGATGGCGGGGCTCAGCCCCAGCATTTT.

This CDR3 is CASRVGSTYEQYF. The CDR3 DNA reads TGTGCCAGCAGGGTAGGGTCTACCTACGAGCAGTACTTC. The chain employs TRBV7-9 and TRBJ2-7; the D is unclear. The CDR3 is made up of 13 amino acids. CDR1 is SEHNR, CDR2 FQNEAQ, per germline (reference sequence). Trimming shortened V by 6 bases and J by 2 bases, and 11 bases separated the two germline ends.

This clonotype was detected ten times or more. The V and J genes are TRBV20-1 and TRBJ2-1; 8 bases align to TRBD2. Trimming cost V 3 bases and J 3 bases; bases outside gene matches: 10. Germline values: CDR1 DFQATT, CDR2 SNEGSKA (reference sequence). The CDR3 length is 16 residues. The CDR3 coding sequence is TGCAGTGCTAGGGGAATTAGCGGGAAGATCTACAATGAGCAGTTCTTC. This translates into CSARGISGKIYNEQFF.

CDR3 region: CASSFDLRGELFF. CDR3 nucleotide sequence: TGTGCCAGCAGCTTCGACCTTCGAGGGGAGCTGTTTTTT. The chain links TRBV7-6 to TRBJ2-2, with D unclear. The CDR3 has 13 amino acids. The V end was cut by 3 bases, the J end by 8 bases, with 10 bases between. Germline CDR1 and CDR2: SGHVS and FNYEAQ.

The gene calls are TRBV29-1 and TRBJ2-7; no clear D. The CDR3 totals 13 residues. Germline CDR1 is SQVTM and CDR2 is ANQGSEA. The V gene lost 5 bases and the J gene lost 0 bases, with 11 bases spanning the gap. The CDR3 DNA reads as TGCAGCGTTTCCGACCGACCCTCCTACGAGCAGTACTTC. Translation: CSVSDRPSYEQYF.